These 25 T cell receptor beta chains originate from one sample sequenced in a study of OX40 agonist ivuxolimab in advanced cancers. Assay used: immunoSEQ multiplex PCR; TCRdb lists only in-frame clones, some missing. Of tens of thousands of clones in the sample, more than 65% were seen once. The input for sequencing was CD4+ or CD8+ T cells sorted from blood, taken in a trial of the OX40 agonist ivuxolimab. The origin of the receptors is an adult with an advanced solid tumor such as melanoma, head and neck, liver or kidney cancer.

CDR3 sequence reads: CATEGLSTDTQYF. CDR3 sequence (DNA): TGTGCCACGGAGGGGCTTAGCACAGATACGCAGTATTTT. The chain uses TRBV19 and TRBJ2-3; TRBD2 might be the D (6 bases). This CDR3 comprises 13 residues. Germline CDR1 and CDR2: LNHDA and SQIVND (reference sequence). The V gene lost 10 bases and the J gene lost 0 bases, with 11 bases spanning the gap.

The J gene is TRBJ2-1, the V gene TRBV18, with D possibly being TRBD1 (5 bases). V dropped 1 base and J dropped 9 bases, with 19 bases sitting between them. Germline V gives CDR1 KGHSH, CDR2 LQKENI. The CDR3 contains 16 residues. DNA of the CDR3: TGTGCCAGCTCACCACTCCGACATTCAGATAGGGGTGAGCAGTTCTTC. Its protein is CASSPLRHSDRGEQFF.

The gene calls are TRBV28 and TRBJ1-4; a weak D match, TRBD1 (5 bases). In germline, CDR1 is MDHEN, CDR2 SYDVKM. The CDR3 has 13 residues. Trimming removed 6 bases from V and 4 bases from J, with 9 bases in between. The CDR3 nucleotides read TGTGCCAGCAGGGGGCGCATTAATGAAAAACTGTTTTTT. Amino acid sequence: CASRGRINEKLFF.

This rearrangement joins TRBV2 to TRBJ1-5; D remains unclear. There are 14 residues in the CDR3. The ends were cut back, 6 bases at V and 4 bases at J, with 13 bases in the middle. Germline V CDR1 and CDR2: SNHLY, FYNNEI. CDR3 protein: CASREQTSNQPQHF. The DNA of the CDR3 is TGTGCCAGCAGGGAACAGACCTCTAATCAGCCCCAGCATTTT.

This rearrangement joins TRBV2 to TRBJ2-4, with TRBD2 matching 7 bases. Trimming cost V 3 bases and J 0 bases; bases outside gene matches: 5. The CDR3 contains 16 residues. Germline values: CDR1 SNHLY, CDR2 FYNNEI. The CDR3 loop reads CASSDPSGVAKNIQYF. CDR3 DNA: TGTGCCAGCAGTGACCCTAGCGGAGTAGCCAAAAACATTCAGTACTTC.

The CDR3 DNA sequence: TGTGCCAGCAGCTTGCAAGGGGGAGACTACAATGAGCAGTTCTTC. It translates to CASSLQGGDYNEQFF. J is TRBJ2-1 and V is TRBV5-4; a weak D match, TRBD1 (6 bases). The V end was cut by 1 base, the J end by 3 bases, with 11 bases between. Germline assignment: CDR1 SGHNT and CDR2 YYREEE (reference sequence). This CDR3 is built from 15 residues. Together with reference TRBV5-4 and TRBJ2-1, the CDR3 gives the full variable domain: ETGVTQSPTHLIKTRGQQVTLRCSSQSGHNTVSWYQQALGQGPQFIFQYYREEENGRGNFPPRFSGLQFPNYSSELNVNALELDDSALYLCASSLQGGDYNEQFFGPGTRLTVL.

This chain joins TRBV6-1 and TRBJ2-7, with TRBD1 identical over 7 bases. The length of the CDR3 is 17 residues. CDR1 and CDR2 (germline): MNHNS, SASEGT. The V gene end was trimmed by 0 bases and the J gene end by 4 bases; junction bases not matched to a gene: 12. CDR3 sequence: CASSEAPEQGIRYEQYF. CDR3 nucleotides: TGTGCCAGCAGTGAAGCTCCGGAACAGGGGATCCGGTACGAGCAGTACTTC.

This rearrangement joins TRBV9 to TRBJ2-1; no reliable D call. The CDR3 has 11 residues. Germline CDR1 is SGDLS and CDR2 is YYNGEE. With 7 bases removed from V and 9 bases from J, the gap between germline ends came to 11 bases. The CDR3 sequence is CASGIESEQFF. For the CDR3, the DNA is TGTGCCAGCGGAATAGAGAGTGAGCAGTTCTTC.

The chain has TRBV10-3 and TRBJ2-7; TRBD2 agrees at 12 bases. CDR3 size: 18 residues. Germline-derived CDR1 and CDR2 are ENHRY and SYGVKD. V lost 0 bases to trimming and J lost 1 base; unmatched junction nucleotides: 7. Written as DNA, the CDR3 is TGTGCCATCAGTGAGTCGATACCAACTAGCGGGAGGTCCTACGAGCAGTACTTC. Translating gives CAISESIPTSGRSYEQYF.

The genes are TRBV4-1 and TRBJ2-1; D remains unclear. V was clipped by 4 bases and J by 8 bases, with 9 bases between them. CDR3 length equals 12 residues. Germline V gives CDR1 MGHRA, CDR2 YSYEKL. CDR3 sequence (DNA): TGCGCCAGCAGCCTTACTCGCGATGAGCAGTTCTTC. As protein: CASSLTRDEQFF.

This clone was recorded only once. The rearrangement links TRBV28 to TRBJ2-1; the D gene is possibly TRBD2 (6 bases). Trimming left V 4 bases short and J 1 base short, with 26 bases between. Germline V gene sequence: CDR1 MDHEN, CDR2 SYDVKM. This CDR3 has 20 residues. The CDR3 nucleotides read TGTGCCAGCAGTTCCCTCGCGTCTCGTCGGGGGATACCATCCTACAATGAGCAGTTCTTC. Its protein product is CASSSLASRRGIPSYNEQFF.

The CDR3 reads CASSSGTSPWEQFF. In DNA form, the CDR3 reads TGTGCCAGCAGCTCCGGGACTTCCCCTTGGGAGCAGTTCTTC. V and J are TRBV7-3 and TRBJ2-1; a weak D match, TRBD2 (6 bases). Germline CDR1 and CDR2: SGHTA and FQGTGA. The CDR3 has 14 residues. V lost 4 bases and J lost 10, with 17 bases in between.

The chain is built from TRBV5-1 and TRBJ2-1, with 11 bases identical to TRBD2. V dropped 0 bases and J dropped 4; count of bases not matched to a gene: 3. The germline V gene has CDR1 SGHRS and CDR2 YFSETQ. This CDR3 is built from 16 residues. CDR3 residues: CASSLGTSGGYNEQFF. In DNA, the CDR3 is TGCGCCAGCAGCTTGGGAACTAGCGGGGGTTACAATGAGCAGTTCTTC. Filled out from reference TRBV5-1 and TRBJ2-1, the complete variable domain reads KAGVTQTPRYLIKTRGQQVTLSCSPISGHRSVSWYQQTPGQGLQFLFEYFSETQRNKGNFPGRFSGRQFSNSRSEMNVSTLELGDSALYLCASSLGTSGGYNEQFFGPGTRLTVL.

V and J are TRBV5-1 and TRBJ1-2; TRBD1 is a possible D gene (5 bases). V lost 4 bases, J lost 5 bases, and 18 bases lay in between. The CDR3 is made up of 15 amino acids. Germline V gene lookup returns CDR1 SGHRS and CDR2 YFSETQ. The CDR3 bases are TGCGCCAGCAGCCCGGGGGGAGTTGGGCAGTATGGCTACACCTTC. Its protein product is CASSPGGVGQYGYTF.

V usage is TRBV9 and J usage is TRBJ2-1, with 7 nucleotides matching TRBD2. Losses at the gene ends were 3 bases for V and 10 bases for J; bases not matched to a gene: 4. CDR1 and CDR2 from the germline V gene are SGDLS and YYNGEE. The length of the CDR3 is 12 residues. CDR3 loop: CASSAGGGEQFF. The CDR3 nucleotides are TGTGCCAGCAGCGCGGGAGGCGGGGAGCAGTTCTTC. Based on the CDR3 plus reference TRBV9 and TRBJ2-1, the full variable domain is DSGVTQTPKHLITATGQRVTLRCSPRSGDLSVYWYQQSLDQGLQFLIQYYNGEERAKGNILERFSAQQFPDLHSELNLSSLELGDSALYFCASSAGGGEQFFGPGTRLTVL.

This chain joins TRBV7-2 and TRBJ2-7; D is possibly TRBD1 or TRBD2 (6 bases each). From germline, CDR1 is SGHTA and CDR2 FQGNSA. Trimming took 0 bases from V and 7 from J, leaving 16 bases between them. CDR3 length equals 15 residues. CDR3 sequence reads: CASSLAGAGLGEQYF. CDR3 in DNA: TGTGCCAGCAGCTTAGCGGGGGCGGGACTCGGAGAGCAGTACTTC.

The genes are TRBV19 and TRBJ1-2, with D perhaps matching TRBD1 (5 bases). V dropped 9 bases and J dropped 3 bases, with 20 bases sitting between them. CDR1 LNHDA and CDR2 SQIVND come from the germline V gene (reference sequence). The CDR3 spans 15 residues. For the CDR3, the DNA is TGTGCCAGCAGAGGGTATGGGGGGATATACTATGGCTACACCTTC. Protein sequence: CASRGYGGIYYGYTF. Combining the CDR3 with reference TRBV19 and TRBJ1-2 gives the whole variable domain DGGITQSPKYLFRKEGQNVTLSCEQNLNHDAMYWYRQDPGQGLRLIYYSQIVNDFQKGDIAEGYSVSREKKESFPLTVTSAQKNPTAFYLCASRGYGGIYYGYTFGSGTRLTVV.

The genes are TRBV29-1 and TRBJ2-1; D gene uncertain. CDR3 length equals 10 residues. V lost 4 bases, J lost 7 bases, and 5 bases lay in between. Per germline, CDR1 SQVTM and CDR2 ANQGSEA. The CDR3 region is CSVAVNEQFF. CDR3 sequence (DNA): TGCAGCGTTGCTGTGAATGAGCAGTTCTTC.

This clone was seen just once. J is TRBJ2-2 and V is TRBV19, with 8 nucleotides matching TRBD1. The CDR3 has 15 amino acids. The J segment lost 1 base and the V segment lost 6 bases, leaving 4 bases of the junction unmatched. CDR1 LNHDA and CDR2 SQIVND come from the germline V gene (reference sequence). CDR3 sequence (DNA): TGTGCCAGTAGACGACAGGGGATGAACACCGGGGAGCTGTTTTTT. Protein: CASRRQGMNTGELFF. Drawing the rest from reference TRBV19 and TRBJ2-2, the complete variable domain is DGGITQSPKYLFRKEGQNVTLSCEQNLNHDAMYWYRQDPGQGLRLIYYSQIVNDFQKGDIAEGYSVSREKKESFPLTVTSAQKNPTAFYLCASRRQGMNTGELFFGEGSRLTVL.

This rearrangement joins TRBV5-1 to TRBJ2-7; no firm D call. The CDR3 contains 12 residues. The V end was cut by 3 bases, the J end by 0 bases, with 4 bases between. Germline-derived CDR1 and CDR2 are SGHRS and YFSETQ. The CDR3 loop reads CASSSSSYEQYF. CDR3 bases: TGCGCCAGCAGCTCAAGCTCCTACGAGCAGTACTTC.

The rearrangement uses TRBV6-5 and TRBJ2-7; the D is unclear. CDR3 length equals 15 residues. Germline V gene lookup returns CDR1 MNHEY and CDR2 SVGAGI. Trimming stripped 5 bases from V and 0 bases from J, with 14 bases between. The CDR3 here is CASSPDEVDSYEQYF. Here the CDR3 DNA reads TGTGCCAGCAGTCCGGACGAGGTCGACTCCTACGAGCAGTACTTC.

This chain links TRBV6-5 with TRBJ2-1, with TRBD2 matching over 9 bases. After removal of 6 bases from V and 7 bases from J, the junction contained 10 bases not matched to a gene. Germline CDR1 and CDR2: MNHEY and SVGAGI. The CDR3 has 15 residues. This CDR3 reads CASRKISGGLNEQFF. CDR3 nucleotides: TGTGCCAGCAGGAAGATTAGCGGGGGCCTGAATGAGCAGTTCTTC.

The chain has TRBV7-2 and TRBJ2-1; 13 positions agree with TRBD2. The ends lost 4 bases at V and 6 bases at J; junction bases unmatched: 9. This CDR3 has 17 amino acids. Germline CDR1 and CDR2: SGHTA and FQGNSA. CDR3 in amino acids: CASSSAPTSGRVNEQFF. DNA of the CDR3: TGTGCCAGCAGCTCCGCACCTACTAGCGGGAGGGTCAATGAGCAGTTCTTC.

The genes are TRBV2 and TRBJ1-4, with D perhaps TRBD1 (6 bases). V shed 3 bases and J shed 4 bases, with 12 bases lying between them. The germline V gene encodes CDR1 SNHLY and CDR2 FYNNEI. The CDR3 covers 15 residues. CDR3 bases: TGTGCCAGCAGTGACGTAGGACAGAATAATGAAAAACTGTTTTTT. Protein product: CASSDVGQNNEKLFF.

This chain joins TRBV7-3 and TRBJ1-3; D is unclear. Trimming took off 3 bases at V and 1 base at J, with 10 bases between the two ends. Germline CDR1 SGHTA, CDR2 FQGTGA. CDR3 length: 15 amino acids. Here the CDR3 reads CASSLGPASGNTIYF. The CDR3 DNA reads as TGTGCCAGCAGCTTGGGCCCGGCTTCTGGAAACACCATATATTTT.